This paragraph reports one TCR beta chain. This specimen belongs to a study of PD-L1 blockade in urothelial cancer. Background on the study: At some point between 2012 and 2014, patients got going on atezolizumab, taking 1,200 mg intravenously every 3 weeks. Reported median T cell count for blood samples was roughly 140,000. Prior regimens of chemotherapy numbered 0 to 3 per patient.

Sequencing used immunoSEQ multiplex PCR; TCRdb keeps in-frame clones, though not all of them. The sample has tens of thousands of clones, 89% seen once. The time point: peripheral blood 6 weeks after treatment start. Urothelial carcinoma affected the patients, and it was locally advanced or metastatic. The trim removed 2 bases at V and 0 bases at J, leaving 3 bases unmatched. The CDR3 runs to 15 residues. Germline V CDR1 and CDR2: LNHNV, YYDKDF (reference sequence). Material: PBMCs, obtained around atezolizumab (anti-PD-L1) treatment. The receptor was isolated from a man at least 80 years old with urothelial cancer. V usage is TRBV15 and J usage is TRBJ2-7; 8 bases align to TRBD1. CDR3 sequence: CATSRPGQDSYEQYF. CDR3 DNA: TGTGCCACCAGCAGACCGGGACAGGACTCCTACGAGCAGTACTTC. Full variable domain (missing parts from reference TRBV15 and TRBJ2-7): DAMVIQNPRYQVTQFGKPVTLSCSQTLNHNVMYWYQQKSSQAPKLLFHYYDKDFNNEADTPDNFQSRRPNTSFCFLDIRSPGLGDTAMYLCATSRPGQDSYEQYFGPGTRLTVT.